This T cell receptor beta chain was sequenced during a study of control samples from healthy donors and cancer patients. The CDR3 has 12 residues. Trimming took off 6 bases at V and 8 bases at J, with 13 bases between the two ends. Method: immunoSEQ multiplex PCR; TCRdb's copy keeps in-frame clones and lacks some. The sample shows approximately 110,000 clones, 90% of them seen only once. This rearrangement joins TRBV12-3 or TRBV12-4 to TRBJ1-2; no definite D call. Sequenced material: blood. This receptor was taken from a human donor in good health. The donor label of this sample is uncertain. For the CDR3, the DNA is TGTGCCAGCAGATACGGGAGTGGAGGCTACACCTTC. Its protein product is CASRYGSGGYTF.